This T cell receptor beta chain originates from a study of T cells after yellow fever vaccination. The overall study: SMART-Seq v4 Ultra Low Input prepared libraries from low-cell fractions. Study results and caveats: It was a weaker secondary response, yet one that peaked faster, at day 5 versus 15.

From the 5' RACE reads, TCRdb called clonotypes with MiXCR, one entry per CDR3 protein. This table holds 300,000 to 350,000 distinct CDR3 sequences, about 10% found once. V was pared by 4 bases and J by 7 bases, with 13 bases between. This CDR3 comprises 14 residues. In this sample, this clonotype turned up many times. Its antigen is not identified. The V gene is TRBV12-3 or TRBV12-4, the J gene TRBJ1-4; D unclear. The receptor comes from a man aged 18 to 29 who received the YFV17D yellow fever vaccine. Source: CD4+ T cells sorted from PBMCs, taken 45 days after the yellow fever booster vaccination. CDR3 nucleotide sequence: TGTGCCAGCAGTTCGGGTTCTTTGGGTGAAAAACTGTTTTTT. Protein product: CASSSGSLGEKLFF.